This TCR beta chain comes out of a study of shared clonotypes between healthy human individuals. Using immunoSEQ multiplex PCR, the repertoire was profiled, and TCRdb retains in-frame clones only, with some absent. The sample lists some 2.4 million clones, over 85% occurring once. The specimen was naive CD4+ T cells from PBMCs. Noted subset: CD45RA+ positively selected. This TCR was sampled from a man aged 18 to 30 in good health. Some clones in this sample may be carry-over from other donors' samples.

The chain's CDR3 is CASSFGLLNTDTQYF. As DNA, the CDR3 is TGTGCCAGCAGCTTCGGACTACTAAACACAGATACGCAGTATTTT. The rearrangement uses TRBV7-9 and TRBJ2-3; D is perhaps TRBD2 (6 bases). Trimming left V 3 bases short and J 2 bases short, with 12 bases between. CDR3 length: 15 residues. Per germline, CDR1 SEHNR and CDR2 FQNEAQ (reference sequence).